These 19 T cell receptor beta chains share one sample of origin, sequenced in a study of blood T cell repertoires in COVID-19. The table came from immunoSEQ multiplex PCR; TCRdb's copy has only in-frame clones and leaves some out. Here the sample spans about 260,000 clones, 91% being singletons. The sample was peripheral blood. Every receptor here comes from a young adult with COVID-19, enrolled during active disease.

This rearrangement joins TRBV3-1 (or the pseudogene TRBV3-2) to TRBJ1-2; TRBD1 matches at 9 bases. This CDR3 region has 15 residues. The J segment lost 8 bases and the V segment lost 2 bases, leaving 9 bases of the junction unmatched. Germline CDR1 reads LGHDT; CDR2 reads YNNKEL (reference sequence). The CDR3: CASSQYRDRVGGYTF. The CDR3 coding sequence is TGTGCCAGCAGCCAATACCGGGACAGGGTAGGGGGCTACACCTTC.

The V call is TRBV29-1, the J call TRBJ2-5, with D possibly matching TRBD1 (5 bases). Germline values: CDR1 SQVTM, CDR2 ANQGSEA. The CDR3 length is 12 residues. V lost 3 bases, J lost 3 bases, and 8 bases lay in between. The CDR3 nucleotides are TGCAGCGTTGAGGGCAGGGAAGAGACCCAGTACTTC. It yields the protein CSVEGREETQYF.

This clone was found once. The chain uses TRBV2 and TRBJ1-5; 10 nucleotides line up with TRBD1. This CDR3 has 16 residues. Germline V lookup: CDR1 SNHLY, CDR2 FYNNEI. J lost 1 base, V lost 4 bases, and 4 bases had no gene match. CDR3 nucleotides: TGTGCCAGCAGTGGGGACAGGGGTGCCAGCAATCAGCCCCAGCATTTT. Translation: CASSGDRGASNQPQHF.

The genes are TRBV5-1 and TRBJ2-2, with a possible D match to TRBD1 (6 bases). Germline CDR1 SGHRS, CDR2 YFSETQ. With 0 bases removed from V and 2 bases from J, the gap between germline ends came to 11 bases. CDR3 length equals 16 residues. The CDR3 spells CASSLAGVGNTGELFF. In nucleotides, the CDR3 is TGCGCCAGCAGCTTGGCAGGGGTCGGCAACACCGGGGAGCTGTTTTTT.

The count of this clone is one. CDR3 sequence reads: CASSLASRGTGNEQFF. As DNA, the CDR3 is TGTGCCAGCAGCTTAGCAAGTCGGGGAACTGGAAATGAGCAGTTCTTC. This chain connects TRBV7-9 to TRBJ2-1; tentative D call: TRBD2 (5 bases). The germline V gene has CDR1 SEHNR and CDR2 FQNEAQ (reference sequence). The germline V and J ends were trimmed by 0 bases and 7 bases, with 16 bases remaining between them. This CDR3 has 16 amino acids.

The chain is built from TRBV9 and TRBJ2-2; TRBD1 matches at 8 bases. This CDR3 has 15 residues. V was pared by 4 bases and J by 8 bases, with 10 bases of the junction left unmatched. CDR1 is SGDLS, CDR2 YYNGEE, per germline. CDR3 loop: CASSQAPTGAGELFF. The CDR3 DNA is TGTGCCAGCAGCCAAGCACCGACAGGGGCAGGGGAGCTGTTTTTT.

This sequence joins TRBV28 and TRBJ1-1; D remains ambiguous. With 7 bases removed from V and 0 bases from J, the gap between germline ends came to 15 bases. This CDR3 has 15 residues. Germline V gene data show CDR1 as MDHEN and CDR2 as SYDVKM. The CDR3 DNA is TGTGCCAGCACCTTGGAGGGAGCAATGAACACTGAAGCTTTCTTT. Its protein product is CASTLEGAMNTEAFF.

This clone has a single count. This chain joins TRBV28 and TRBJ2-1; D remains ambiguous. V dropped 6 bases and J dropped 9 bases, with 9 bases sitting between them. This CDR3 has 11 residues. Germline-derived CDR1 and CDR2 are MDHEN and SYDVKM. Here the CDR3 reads CASSISIEQFF. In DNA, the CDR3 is TGTGCCAGCAGCATCTCTATTGAGCAGTTCTTC.

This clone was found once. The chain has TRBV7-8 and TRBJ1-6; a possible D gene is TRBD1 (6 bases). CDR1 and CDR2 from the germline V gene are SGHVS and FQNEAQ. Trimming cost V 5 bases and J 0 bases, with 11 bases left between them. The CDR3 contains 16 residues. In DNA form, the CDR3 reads TGTGCCAGCAGCCCGTCGGACAGCTCCTATAATTCACCCCTCCACTTT. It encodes CASSPSDSSYNSPLHF.

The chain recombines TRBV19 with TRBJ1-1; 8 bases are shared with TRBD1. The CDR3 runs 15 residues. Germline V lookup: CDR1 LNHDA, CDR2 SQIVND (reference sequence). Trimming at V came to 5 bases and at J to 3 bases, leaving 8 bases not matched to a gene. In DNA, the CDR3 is TGTGCCAGTAGTCTAGGCCAGGGGGCCTACACTGAAGCTTTCTTT. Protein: CASSLGQGAYTEAFF.

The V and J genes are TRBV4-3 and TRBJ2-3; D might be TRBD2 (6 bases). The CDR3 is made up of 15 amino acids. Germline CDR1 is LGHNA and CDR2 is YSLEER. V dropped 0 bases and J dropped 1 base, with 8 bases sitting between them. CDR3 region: CASSQERRGTDTQYF. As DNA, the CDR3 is TGCGCCAGCAGCCAAGAAAGGAGGGGCACAGATACGCAGTATTTT.

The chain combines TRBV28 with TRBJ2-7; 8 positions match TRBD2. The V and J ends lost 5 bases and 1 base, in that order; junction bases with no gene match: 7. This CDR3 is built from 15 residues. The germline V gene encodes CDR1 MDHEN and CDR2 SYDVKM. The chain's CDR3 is CASSPLSGGSYEQYF. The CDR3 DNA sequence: TGTGCCAGCAGTCCGCTAAGCGGGGGATCCTACGAGCAGTACTTC. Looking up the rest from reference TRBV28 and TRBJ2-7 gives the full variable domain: DVKVTQSSRYLVKRTGEKVFLECVQDMDHENMFWYRQDPGLGLRLIYFSYDVKMKEKGDIPEGYSVSREKKERFSLILESASTNQTSMYLCASSPLSGGSYEQYFGPGTRLTVT.

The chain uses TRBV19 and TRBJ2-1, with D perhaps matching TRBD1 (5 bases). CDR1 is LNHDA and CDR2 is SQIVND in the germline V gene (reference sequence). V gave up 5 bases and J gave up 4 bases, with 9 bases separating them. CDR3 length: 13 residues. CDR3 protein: CASSPGMYNEQFF. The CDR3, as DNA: TGTGCCAGTAGTCCAGGGATGTACAATGAGCAGTTCTTC.

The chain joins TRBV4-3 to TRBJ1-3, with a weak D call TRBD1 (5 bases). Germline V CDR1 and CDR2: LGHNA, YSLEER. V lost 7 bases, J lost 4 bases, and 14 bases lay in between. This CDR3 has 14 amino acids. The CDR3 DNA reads TGCGCCAGCACCGCCGGGGGGTTCGGAAACACCATATATTTT. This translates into CASTAGGFGNTIYF.

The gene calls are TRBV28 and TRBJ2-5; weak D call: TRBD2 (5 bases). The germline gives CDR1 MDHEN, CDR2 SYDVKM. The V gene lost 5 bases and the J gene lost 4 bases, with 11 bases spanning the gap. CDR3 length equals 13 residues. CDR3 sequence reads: CASSRPGRETQYF. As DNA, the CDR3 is TGTGCCAGCAGTCGCCCGGGGAGAGAGACCCAGTACTTC.

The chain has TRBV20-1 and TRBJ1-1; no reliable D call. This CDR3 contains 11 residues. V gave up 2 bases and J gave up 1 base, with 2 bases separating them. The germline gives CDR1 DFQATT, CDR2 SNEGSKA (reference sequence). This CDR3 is CSARQNTEAFF. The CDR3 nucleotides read TGCAGTGCTAGACAGAACACTGAAGCTTTCTTT.

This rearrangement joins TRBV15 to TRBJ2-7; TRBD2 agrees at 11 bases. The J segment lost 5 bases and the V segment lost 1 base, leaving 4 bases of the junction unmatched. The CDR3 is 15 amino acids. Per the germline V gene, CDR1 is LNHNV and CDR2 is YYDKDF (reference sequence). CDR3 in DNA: TGTGCCACCAGCAGAGCGACTAGCGGGAAGAACGAGCAGTACTTC. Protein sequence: CATSRATSGKNEQYF. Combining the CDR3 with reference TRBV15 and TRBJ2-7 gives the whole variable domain DAMVIQNPRYQVTQFGKPVTLSCSQTLNHNVMYWYQQKSSQAPKLLFHYYDKDFNNEADTPDNFQSRRPNTSFCFLDIRSPGLGDTAMYLCATSRATSGKNEQYFGPGTRLTVT.

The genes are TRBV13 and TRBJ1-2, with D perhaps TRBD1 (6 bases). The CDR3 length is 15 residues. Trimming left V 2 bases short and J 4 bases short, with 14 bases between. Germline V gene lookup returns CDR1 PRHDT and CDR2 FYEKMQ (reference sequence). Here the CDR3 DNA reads TGTGCCAGCAGCTTACATGTGGAAGGGGGCTATGGCTACACCTTC. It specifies CASSLHVEGGYGYTF.

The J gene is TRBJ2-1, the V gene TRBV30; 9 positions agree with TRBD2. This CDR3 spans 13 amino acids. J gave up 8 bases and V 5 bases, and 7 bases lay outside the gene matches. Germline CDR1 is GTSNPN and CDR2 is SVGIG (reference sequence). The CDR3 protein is CAWSLLAGHEQFF. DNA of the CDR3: TGTGCCTGGTCCTTACTAGCGGGCCATGAGCAGTTCTTC.